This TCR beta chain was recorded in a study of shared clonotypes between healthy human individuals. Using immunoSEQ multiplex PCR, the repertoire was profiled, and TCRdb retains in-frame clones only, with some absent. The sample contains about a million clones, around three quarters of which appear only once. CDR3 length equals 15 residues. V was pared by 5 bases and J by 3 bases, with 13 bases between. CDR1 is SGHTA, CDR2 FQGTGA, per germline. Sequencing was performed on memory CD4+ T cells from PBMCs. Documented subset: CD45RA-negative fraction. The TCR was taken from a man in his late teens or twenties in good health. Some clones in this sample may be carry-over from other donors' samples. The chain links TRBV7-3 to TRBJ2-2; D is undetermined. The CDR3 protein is CASSLGSTDTGELFF. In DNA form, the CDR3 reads TGTGCCAGCAGCCTCGGGTCTACCGACACCGGGGAGCTGTTTTTT.